The source of this TCR beta chain is a study of blood T cell repertoires in COVID-19. Looking at the study overall: The origin of the acute and convalescent COVID-19 samples was the United States, Italy and Spain. Sample material is recorded as cDNA or gDNA derived from T cells, B-cell-depleted T cells, or PBMCs.

In the original workflow: Using reference gene primer amplification, nucleated cell counts were estimated. Assay: immunoSEQ multiplex PCR; the TCRdb copy retains only in-frame clones and omits some. Clone size and V and J calls were adopted from that table, with D and trimming inferred from the DNA. The data show about 200,000 clones, around nine tenths seen once. CDR1 MNHNY and CDR2 SVGAGI come from the germline V gene (reference sequence). The CDR3 is 12 residues long. The V and J ends lost 6 bases and 8 bases, in that order; junction bases with no gene match: 6. The J gene is TRBJ1-2, the V gene TRBV6-6, with 7 bases that match TRBD1. The sequencing sample was made of peripheral blood. This TCR was sampled from a man in his 60s with acute or convalescent COVID-19. CDR3 in amino acids: CASSLTGEGYTF. CDR3 nucleotide sequence: TGTGCCAGCAGCTTAACAGGGGAAGGCTACACCTTC.